This T cell receptor beta chain originates from a study of blood T cell repertoires in COVID-19. V was trimmed by 3 bases and J by 5 bases, leaving 13 bases between them. This CDR3 has 13 residues. CDR1 is SQVTM and CDR2 is ANQGSEA in the germline V gene. Sequencing used immunoSEQ multiplex PCR; TCRdb keeps in-frame clones, though not all of them. The sample consists of 200,000 to 250,000 clones, around 90% of them appearing once. The specimen sequenced was peripheral blood. The receptor's source is a man aged 30 to 45 with COVID-19, enrolled during active disease. The chain couples TRBV29-1 to TRBJ1-1, with TRBD1 as a possible D gene (5 bases). CDR3 region: CSVDHPGWTEAFF. Here the CDR3 DNA reads TGCAGCGTTGATCATCCAGGGTGGACTGAAGCTTTCTTT.